These 18 T cell receptor beta chains were sequenced from one sample in a study of blood T cell repertoires in COVID-19 (dated by TCRdb to 2019 to 2021). Library preparation was by the immunoSEQ multiplex PCR assay. Drawn from immuneACCESS, this table holds only the in-frame rearrangements with V and J called that TCRdb kept. Clones are partly lost; checked studies trace under half to an unresolved V gene and leave the rest unexplained. The sample yields roughly 290,000 clones; around four fifths were counted once. The ten largest account for approximately 3.8% of the sample. Material: peripheral blood. The receptor source for this set is a woman aged 50 to 60 with active or convalescent COVID-19.

This chain joins TRBV3-1 (or the pseudogene TRBV3-2) and TRBJ1-1, with no clear D. Germline values: CDR1 LGHDT, CDR2 YNNKEL (reference sequence). Trimming left V 0 bases short and J 10 bases short, with 15 bases between. The CDR3 extends over 14 amino acids. CDR3 nucleotides: TGTGCCAGCAGCCAAGATGGTGGGGAGTTTTTAGCTTTCTTT. Its protein is CASSQDGGEFLAFF.

The chain links TRBV5-6 to TRBJ1-2; 8 bases fit TRBD1. From germline, CDR1 is SGHDT and CDR2 YYEEEE. V was pared by 5 bases and J by 4 bases, with 10 bases of the junction left unmatched. The CDR3 totals 15 residues. The CDR3 protein is CASSTAGQGGYGYTF. The DNA for the CDR3 is TGTGCCAGCAGTACCGCCGGACAGGGAGGCTATGGCTACACCTTC.

This clone was observed a few times. The rearrangement links TRBV6-6 to TRBJ1-1; the D gene is possibly TRBD1 (5 bases). The germline gives CDR1 MNHNY, CDR2 SVGAGI (reference sequence). The V gene lost 6 bases and the J gene lost 10 bases, with 21 bases spanning the gap. There are 14 residues in the CDR3. The CDR3 region has the DNA TGTGCCAGCAGCTCATTTCGGGGGGTTAGCGGAGCTTTCTTT. It encodes CASSSFRGVSGAFF.

The rearrangement joins TRBV2 to TRBJ1-2; tentatively, D is TRBD1 (6 bases). Germline CDR1 reads SNHLY; CDR2 reads FYNNEI. V was pared by 8 bases and J by 7 bases, with 14 bases between. This CDR3 spans 12 amino acids. CDR3 in amino acids: CASDGDNSGYTF. The CDR3 nucleotides are TGTGCCAGCGACGGGGACAATAGTGGCTACACCTTC.

This chain joins TRBV5-1 and TRBJ2-1; perhaps TRBD1 as D (6 bases). This CDR3 region has 14 residues. V was trimmed by 4 bases and J by 8 bases, leaving 16 bases between them. Germline CDR1 is SGHRS and CDR2 is YFSETQ. The CDR3 DNA follows: TGCGCCAGCAGCCCGGGACAAGCATACGATGAGCAGTTCTTC. Translating it yields CASSPGQAYDEQFF.

This chain connects TRBV19 to TRBJ2-5, with 9 bases fitting TRBD2. The CDR3 runs to 16 residues. V lost 5 bases and J lost 4; bases outside the gene matches: 11. Germline V CDR1 and CDR2: LNHDA, SQIVND (reference sequence). This CDR3 is CASSSPSPAGGETQYF. Written as DNA, the CDR3 is TGTGCCAGTAGTTCACCTTCTCCAGCGGGAGGAGAGACCCAGTACTTC. Filled out from reference TRBV19 and TRBJ2-5, the complete variable domain reads DGGITQSPKYLFRKEGQNVTLSCEQNLNHDAMYWYRQDPGQGLRLIYYSQIVNDFQKGDIAEGYSVSREKKESFPLTVTSAQKNPTAFYLCASSSPSPAGGETQYFGPGTRLLVL.

This chain uses TRBV6-5 with TRBJ2-7; 7 nucleotides line up with TRBD2. CDR1 MNHEY and CDR2 SVGAGI come from the germline V gene. The ends lost 6 bases at V and 2 bases at J; junction bases unmatched: 10. CDR3 length: 15 amino acids. CDR3 bases: TGTGCCAGCAGGGATAGCGGGCCCAGCCCCTACGAGCAGTACTTC. This encodes CASRDSGPSPYEQYF.

The chain links TRBV5-4 to TRBJ2-5; TRBD2 aligns across 7 bases. CDR1 SGHNT and CDR2 YYREEE come from the germline V gene (reference sequence). The J segment lost 2 bases and the V segment lost 7 bases, leaving 8 bases of the junction unmatched. This CDR3 comprises 14 residues. CDR3: CASSPQGGQETQYF. CDR3 nucleotides: TGTGCCAGCTCCCCCCAGGGAGGGCAAGAGACCCAGTACTTC.

This clone occurred a few times. The chain uses TRBV19 and TRBJ1-3; D unclear. The germline gives CDR1 LNHDA, CDR2 SQIVND (reference sequence). The ends were cut back, 2 bases at V and 9 bases at J, with 14 bases in the middle. CDR3 length: 14 residues. The CDR3 sequence is CASSISSGPGTIYF. CDR3 DNA sequence: TGTGCCAGTAGTATAAGTTCAGGCCCTGGCACCATATATTTT.

The chain joins TRBV7-9 to TRBJ2-2; TRBD2 matches 13 bases. This CDR3 has 18 amino acids. With 4 bases clipped from V and 4 bases from J, the junction kept 9 bases outside the gene matches. CDR1 and CDR2 (germline): SEHNR, FQNEAQ (reference sequence). The CDR3 nucleotides read TGTGCCAGCAGCTACCGGACTAGCGGGAGTTCGAGCACCGGGGAGCTGTTTTTT. It codes for CASSYRTSGSSSTGELFF.

The V gene is TRBV28, the J gene TRBJ1-4, with a weak D call TRBD1 (5 bases). Germline V CDR1 and CDR2: MDHEN, SYDVKM. The ends were cut back, 4 bases at V and 4 bases at J, with 16 bases in the middle. The CDR3 contains 16 residues. CDR3 region: CASSSSGAGVNEKLFF. The CDR3 coding sequence is TGTGCCAGCAGTTCCTCCGGGGCGGGAGTTAATGAAAAACTGTTTTTT.

This chain uses TRBV4-1 with TRBJ1-3; D call uncertain. CDR1 is MGHRA, CDR2 YSYEKL, per germline. The CDR3 length is 13 residues. The V end lost 4 bases, the J end lost 4 bases, and 8 bases lay between the germline ends. DNA of the CDR3: TGCGCCAGCAGCCTCCCGGGAGGAAACACCATATATTTT. This gives the protein CASSLPGGNTIYF.

V gene TRBV27 combines with J gene TRBJ2-3; a weak D match, TRBD2 (6 bases). V was pared by 4 bases and J by 5 bases, with 13 bases between. This CDR3 has 14 residues. The germline V gene has CDR1 MNHEY and CDR2 SMNVEV (reference sequence). The CDR3 is CASSSSGAGDTQYF. In DNA, the CDR3 is TGTGCCAGCAGTTCCTCGGGAGCAGGAGATACGCAGTATTTT.

A single count supports this clone. This chain uses TRBV2 with TRBJ1-5, with D perhaps matching TRBD1 (5 bases). Germline CDR1 and CDR2: SNHLY and FYNNEI. Between the trimmed V and J ends, which lost 11 bases and 2 bases, there was a span of 13 bases. This CDR3 region has 13 residues. CDR3 nucleotides: TGTGCCGTAGACAGAGACCGCAATCAGCCCCAGCATTTT. Translated, it gives CAVDRDRNQPQHF.

The chain carries TRBV18 and TRBJ1-1; 10 bases are a match to TRBD1. The V segment lost 6 bases and the J segment 5 bases; nucleotides outside the gene matches: 9. Germline loops: CDR1 KGHSH, CDR2 LQKENI. The CDR3 sequence is 15 residues long. CDR3 sequence: CASSRGDRGNTEAFF. The CDR3 nucleotides are TGTGCCAGCTCCCGTGGGGACAGGGGTAATACTGAAGCTTTCTTT.

The gene calls are TRBV18 and TRBJ2-1; tentative D call: TRBD2 (5 bases). CDR3 length equals 14 residues. With 0 bases removed from V and 8 bases from J, the gap between germline ends came to 11 bases. Per germline, CDR1 KGHSH and CDR2 LQKENI. The CDR3 DNA reads TGTGCCAGCTCACCACCGAACGGGGTCGATGAGCAGTTCTTC. This gives the protein CASSPPNGVDEQFF.

The CDR3 here is CASSRTSGAYNEQFF. The CDR3 DNA sequence: TGCGCCAGCAGCCGGACTAGCGGGGCATACAATGAGCAGTTCTTC. The chain joins TRBV5-1 to TRBJ2-1; 12 nucleotides match TRBD2. V was clipped by 4 bases and J by 4 bases; unmatched bases: 3. This CDR3 is 15 amino acids long. Germline CDR1 is SGHRS and CDR2 is YFSETQ.

The V and J genes are TRBV7-8 and TRBJ1-1, with a weak D call TRBD1 (6 bases). The CDR3 loop spans 13 amino acids. Germline values: CDR1 SGHVS, CDR2 FQNEAQ. Trimming shortened V by 7 bases and J by 10 bases, and 19 bases separated the two germline ends. CDR3: CASTGRGGKPAFF. Here the CDR3 DNA reads TGTGCCAGCACGGGGCGCGGGGGCAAGCCAGCTTTCTTT.